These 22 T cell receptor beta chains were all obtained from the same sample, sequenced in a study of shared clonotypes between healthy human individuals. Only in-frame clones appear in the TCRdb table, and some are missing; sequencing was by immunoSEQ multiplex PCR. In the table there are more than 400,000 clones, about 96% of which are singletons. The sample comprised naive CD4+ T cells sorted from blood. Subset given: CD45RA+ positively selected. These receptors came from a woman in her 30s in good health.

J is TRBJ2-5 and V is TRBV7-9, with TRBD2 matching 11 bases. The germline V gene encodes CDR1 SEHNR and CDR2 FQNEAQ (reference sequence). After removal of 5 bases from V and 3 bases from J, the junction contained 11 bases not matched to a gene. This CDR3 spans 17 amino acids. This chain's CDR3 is CASSEPAGTSGKETQYF. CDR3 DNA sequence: TGTGCCAGCAGCGAGCCCGCCGGGACTAGCGGCAAAGAGACCCAGTACTTC.

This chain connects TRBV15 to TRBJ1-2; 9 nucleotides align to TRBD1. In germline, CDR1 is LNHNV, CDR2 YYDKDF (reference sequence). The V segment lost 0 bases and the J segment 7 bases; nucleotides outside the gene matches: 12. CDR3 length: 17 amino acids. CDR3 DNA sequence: TGTGCCACCAGCAGAGACCAGGGACAGGGTGTCCCTCGTGGCTACACCTTC. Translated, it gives CATSRDQGQGVPRGYTF.

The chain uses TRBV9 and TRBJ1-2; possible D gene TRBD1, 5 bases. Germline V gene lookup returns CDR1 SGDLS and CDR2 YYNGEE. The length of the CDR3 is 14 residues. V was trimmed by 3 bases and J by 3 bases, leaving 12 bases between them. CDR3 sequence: CASSGTREDYGYTF. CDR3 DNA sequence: TGTGCCAGCAGCGGGACACGGGAGGACTATGGCTACACCTTC.

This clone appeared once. Here the CDR3 DNA reads TGTGCCAGCAGTTACAGCTCCGTGGACACTGAAGCTTTCTTT. Its protein is CASSYSSVDTEAFF. The V and J genes are TRBV27 and TRBJ1-1, with unresolved D. The germline V gene has CDR1 MNHEY and CDR2 SMNVEV (reference sequence). V gave up 4 bases and J gave up 3 bases, with 12 bases separating them. The CDR3 is made up of 14 amino acids.

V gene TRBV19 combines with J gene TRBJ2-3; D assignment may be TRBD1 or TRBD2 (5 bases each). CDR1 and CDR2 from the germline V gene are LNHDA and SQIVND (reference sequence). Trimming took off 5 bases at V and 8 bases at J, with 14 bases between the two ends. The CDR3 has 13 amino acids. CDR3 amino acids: CASSPGPGGTQYF. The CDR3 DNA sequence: TGTGCCAGTAGTCCCGGCCCTGGGGGTACGCAGTATTTT.

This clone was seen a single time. The CDR3 reads CASSLWGRNEKLFF. The CDR3 DNA is TGTGCCAGCAGCTTATGGGGCCGAAATGAAAAACTGTTTTTT. The chain combines TRBV11-2 with TRBJ1-4, with D perhaps matching TRBD1 (5 bases). Germline loops: CDR1 SGHAT, CDR2 FQNNGV. This CDR3 region has 14 residues. The V end lost 2 bases, the J end lost 5 bases, and 9 bases lay between the germline ends.

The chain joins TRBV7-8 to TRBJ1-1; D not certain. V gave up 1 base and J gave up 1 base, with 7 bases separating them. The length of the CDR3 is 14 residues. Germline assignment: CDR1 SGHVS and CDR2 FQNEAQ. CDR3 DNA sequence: TGTGCCAGCAGCTTAGTTTCTGGGAACACTGAAGCTTTCTTT. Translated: CASSLVSGNTEAFF. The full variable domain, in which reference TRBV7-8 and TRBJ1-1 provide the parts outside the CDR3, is GAGVSQSPRYKVAKRGQDVALRCDPISGHVSLFWYQQALGQGPEFLTYFQNEAQLDKSGLPSDRFFAERPEGSVSTLKIQRTQQEDSAVYLCASSLVSGNTEAFFGQGTRLTVV.

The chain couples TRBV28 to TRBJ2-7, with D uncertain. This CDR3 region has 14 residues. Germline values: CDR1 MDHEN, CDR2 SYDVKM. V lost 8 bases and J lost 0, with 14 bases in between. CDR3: CASGVQPLSYEQYF. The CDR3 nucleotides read TGTGCCAGCGGGGTCCAGCCTCTCTCCTACGAGCAGTACTTC.

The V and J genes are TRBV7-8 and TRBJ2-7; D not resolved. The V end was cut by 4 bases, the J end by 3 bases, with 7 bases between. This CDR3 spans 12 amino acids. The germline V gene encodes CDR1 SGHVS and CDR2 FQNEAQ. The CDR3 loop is CASSSWGYEQYF. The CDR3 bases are TGTGCCAGCAGCTCATGGGGCTACGAGCAGTACTTC.

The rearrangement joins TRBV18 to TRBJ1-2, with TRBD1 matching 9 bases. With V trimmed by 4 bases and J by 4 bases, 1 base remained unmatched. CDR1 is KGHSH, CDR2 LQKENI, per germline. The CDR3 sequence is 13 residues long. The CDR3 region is CASSQTGGYGYTF. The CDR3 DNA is TGTGCCAGCTCACAGACAGGGGGCTATGGCTACACCTTC.

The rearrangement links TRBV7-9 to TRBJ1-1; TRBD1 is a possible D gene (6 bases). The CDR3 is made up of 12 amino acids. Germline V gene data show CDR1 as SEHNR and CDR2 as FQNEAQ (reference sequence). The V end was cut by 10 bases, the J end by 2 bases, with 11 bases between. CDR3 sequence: CATQGSNTEAFF. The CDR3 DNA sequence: TGTGCCACTCAGGGGAGCAACACTGAAGCTTTCTTT.

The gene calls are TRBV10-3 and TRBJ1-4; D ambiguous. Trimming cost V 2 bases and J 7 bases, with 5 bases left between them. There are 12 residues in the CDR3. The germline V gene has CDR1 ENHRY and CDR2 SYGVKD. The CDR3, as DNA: TGTGCCATCAGTGAGATGGGTGAAAAACTGTTTTTT. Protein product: CAISEMGEKLFF.

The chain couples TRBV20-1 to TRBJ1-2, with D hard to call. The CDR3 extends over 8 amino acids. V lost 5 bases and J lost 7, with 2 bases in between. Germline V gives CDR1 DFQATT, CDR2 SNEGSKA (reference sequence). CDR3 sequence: CSAFGYTF. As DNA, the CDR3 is TGCAGTGCTTTTGGCTACACCTTC.

The CDR3 reads CATSRGSVEQYF. CDR3 bases: TGTGCCACCAGCAGAGGTAGCGTCGAGCAGTACTTC. The chain has TRBV15 and TRBJ2-7; D might be TRBD2 (5 bases). Between the trimmed V and J ends, which lost 1 base and 6 bases, there was a span of 7 bases. The length of the CDR3 is 12 residues. Germline-derived CDR1 and CDR2 are LNHNV and YYDKDF (reference sequence). The full variable domain, in which reference TRBV15 and TRBJ2-7 provide the parts outside the CDR3, is DAMVIQNPRYQVTQFGKPVTLSCSQTLNHNVMYWYQQKSSQAPKLLFHYYDKDFNNEADTPDNFQSRRPNTSFCFLDIRSPGLGDTAMYLCATSRGSVEQYFGPGTRLTVT.

The CDR3 sequence is CASSLSNGRAGYEQYF. CDR3 DNA: TGTGCCAGCAGCTTATCGAACGGGAGGGCCGGTTACGAGCAGTACTTC. The chain joins TRBV7-2 to TRBJ2-7; 8 positions match TRBD2. The CDR3 totals 16 residues. The germline V gene encodes CDR1 SGHTA and CDR2 FQGNSA. With V trimmed by 2 bases and J by 4 bases, 10 bases remained unmatched.

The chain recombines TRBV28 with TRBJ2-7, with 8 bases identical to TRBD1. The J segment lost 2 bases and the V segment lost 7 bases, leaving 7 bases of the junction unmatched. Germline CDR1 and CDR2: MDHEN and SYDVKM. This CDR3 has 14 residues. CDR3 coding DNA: TGTGCCAGCACCATGACAGGGGAAACCTACGAGCAGTACTTC. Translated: CASTMTGETYEQYF.

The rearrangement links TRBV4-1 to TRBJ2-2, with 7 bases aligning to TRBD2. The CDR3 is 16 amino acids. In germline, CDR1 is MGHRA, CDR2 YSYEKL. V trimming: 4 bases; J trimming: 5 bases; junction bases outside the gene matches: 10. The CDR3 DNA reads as TGCGCCAGCAGCCTCCAGAGGGCGGGAGAAACCGGGGAGCTGTTTTTT. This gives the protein CASSLQRAGETGELFF.

The CDR3 DNA follows: TGCGCCAGCAGCGCCGGGACAGTCCAGAATGAAAAACTGTTTTTT. Residues: CASSAGTVQNEKLFF. V usage is TRBV5-1 and J usage is TRBJ1-4; 7 nucleotides line up with TRBD1. Trimming took 4 bases from V and 5 from J; bases not matched to a gene: 8. The CDR3 covers 15 residues. Germline V lookup: CDR1 SGHRS, CDR2 YFSETQ.

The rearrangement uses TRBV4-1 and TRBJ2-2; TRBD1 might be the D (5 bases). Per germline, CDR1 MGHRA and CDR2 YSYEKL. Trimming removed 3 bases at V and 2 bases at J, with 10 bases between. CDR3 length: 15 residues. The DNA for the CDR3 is TGCGCCAGCAGCCACGCAGACAGAAACACCGGGGAGCTGTTTTTT. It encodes CASSHADRNTGELFF.

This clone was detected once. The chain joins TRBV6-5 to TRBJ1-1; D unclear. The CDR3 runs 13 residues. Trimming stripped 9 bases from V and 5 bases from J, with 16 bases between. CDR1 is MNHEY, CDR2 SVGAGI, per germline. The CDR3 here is CARQSTFGTEAFF. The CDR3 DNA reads TGTGCCAGACAGTCCACCTTTGGGACTGAAGCTTTCTTT.

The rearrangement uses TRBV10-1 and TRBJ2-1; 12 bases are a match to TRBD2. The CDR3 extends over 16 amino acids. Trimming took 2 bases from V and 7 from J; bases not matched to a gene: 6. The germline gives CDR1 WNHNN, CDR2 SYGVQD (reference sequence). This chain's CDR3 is CASSEASGRGANEQFF. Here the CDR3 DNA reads TGCGCCAGCAGTGAGGCTAGCGGGAGGGGAGCGAATGAGCAGTTCTTC.

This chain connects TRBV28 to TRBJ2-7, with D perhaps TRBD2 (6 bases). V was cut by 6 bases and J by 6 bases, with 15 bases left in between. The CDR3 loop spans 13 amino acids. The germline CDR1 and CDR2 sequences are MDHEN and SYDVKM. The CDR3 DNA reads TGTGCCAGCAGCCCCCTACGGGGGTTCGAGCAGTACTTC. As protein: CASSPLRGFEQYF.